This is a list of T cell receptor beta chains from one sample in a study of blood T cell repertoires in COVID-19. This table comes from immunoSEQ multiplex PCR, and its TCRdb copy is limited to in-frame clones, with some not included. This table has about 120,000 clones, 74% appearing once. Material: peripheral blood. The origin of the receptors is a man in his fifties or sixties with acute or convalescent COVID-19. CDR3s include the opening cysteine and the closing phenylalanine or tryptophan. A D gene is named only where the DNA matches it firmly. Rows may omit the clone size; those that give it use once, few, many or a size class.

J,length,D,V,size,CDR3,DNA
TRBJ1-1,16,.,TRBV29-1,few,CSVEDLLGAEVTEAFF,TGCAGCGTTGAAGATCTCTTGGGAGCGGAGGTGACTGAAGCTTTCTTT
TRBJ2-3,17,.,TRBV5-1,.,CASSVSGLEPSTDTQYF,TGCGCCAGCAGCGTTAGCGGATTGGAACCTAGCACAGATACGCAGTATTTT
TRBJ1-2,11,TRBD1,TRBV7-9,.,CATFSGGGYTF,TGTGCCACCTTTTCAGGGGGCGGCTACACCTTC
TRBJ2-6,15,TRBD1,TRBV2,.,CASSAQGTGANVLTF,TGTGCCAGCAGTGCACAGGGGACTGGGGCCAACGTCCTGACTTTC
TRBJ2-3,16,TRBD2,TRBV19,.,CASTRTSGGNTDTQYF,TGTGCCAGTACCCGGACTAGCGGGGGTAATACAGATACGCAGTATTTT
TRBJ1-1,14,.,TRBV25-1,.,CASSEFRGGTEAFF,TGTGCCAGCAGTGAATTTAGGGGGGGTACTGAAGCTTTCTTT
TRBJ1-2,13,.,TRBV7-9,.,CASSSGELDGYTF,TGTGCCAGCAGCTCAGGGGAATTGGATGGCTACACCTTC
TRBJ1-5,13,.,TRBV6-5,.,CASLGRVNQPQHF,TGTGCCAGCCTAGGGAGGGTAAATCAGCCCCAGCATTTT
TRBJ1-2,13,TRBD1,TRBV28,once,CASSSGQVDGYTF,TGTGCCAGCAGTTCCGGACAGGTCGATGGCTACACCTTC
TRBJ2-5,14,.,TRBV25-1,.,CASSIYRQQETQYF,TGTGCCAGCAGTATATACAGGCAACAAGAGACCCAGTACTTC
TRBJ2-3,14,TRBD1,TRBV29-1,.,CSASRTGNTDTQYF,TGCAGCGCCTCCCGGACAGGGAACACAGATACGCAGTATTTT
TRBJ1-6,15,.,TRBV5-1,.,CASRVSGFNNSPLHF,TGCGCCAGCAGAGTAAGCGGATTCAATAATTCACCCCTCCACTTT
TRBJ2-2,14,.,TRBV30,few,CAWRQGRSTGELFF,TGTGCCTGGAGACAGGGAAGAAGCACCGGGGAGCTGTTTTTT
TRBJ1-1,14,TRBD1,TRBV2,few,CASSARQGDTEAFF,TGTGCCAGCAGTGCCAGGCAGGGGGACACTGAAGCTTTCTTT
TRBJ1-5,14,.,TRBV7-9,.,CASSGQSGTQPQHF,TGTGCCAGCAGCGGACAGAGTGGGACTCAGCCCCAGCATTTT
TRBJ2-1,16,TRBD2,TRBV4-1,.,CASSGASGGMYNEQFF,TGCGCCAGCAGCGGGGCTAGCGGGGGGATGTACAATGAGCAGTTCTTC
TRBJ2-5,14,TRBD2,TRBV19,once,CASSKTSAQETQYF,TGTGCCAGTAGTAAAACTAGCGCGCAAGAGACCCAGTACTTC
TRBJ1-5,15,.,TRBV18,.,CASSAIMQGNQPQHF,TGTGCCAGCTCAGCTATCATGCAGGGGAATCAGCCCCAGCATTTT
TRBJ2-7,16,.,TRBV9,.,CASSYAPSGPPWEQYF,TGTGCCAGCAGCTATGCCCCCAGCGGGCCCCCCTGGGAGCAGTACTTC
TRBJ2-1,15,TRBD1,TRBV27,.,CASRDPWDRDNEQFF,TGTGCCAGCAGGGACCCGTGGGACAGGGACAATGAGCAGTTCTTC
TRBJ2-2,17,.,TRBV5-6,.,CASSEIPGAQNTGELFF,TGTGCCAGCAGCGAGATCCCAGGGGCCCAGAACACCGGGGAGCTGTTTTTT
TRBJ1-2,13,.,TRBV7-2,few,CASSLGGNYGYTF,TGTGCCAGCAGCTTAGGAGGAAACTATGGCTACACCTTC
TRBJ2-3,15,TRBD2,TRBV11-2,few,CASSPRGGGGDTQYF,TGTGCCAGCAGCCCTCGGGGGGGCGGGGGAGATACGCAGTATTTT
TRBJ2-2,13,TRBD1,TRBV29-1,.,CSVLRQGAGELFF,TGCAGCGTTCTACGGCAGGGGGCCGGGGAGCTGTTTTTT
TRBJ2-5,16,TRBD2,TRBV5-6,few,CASSLGASGRKETQYF,TGTGCCAGCAGCTTGGGTGCTAGCGGGAGAAAAGAGACCCAGTACTTC
TRBJ1-3,16,TRBD1,TRBV6-6,.,CASYRDSLSSGNTIYF,TGTGCCAGCTATAGGGACAGCCTCTCCTCTGGAAACACCATATATTTT